The rows below give T cell receptor beta chains drawn from one sample of a study of T cells in narcolepsy. Sequenced by immunoSEQ multiplex PCR; TCRdb stores in-frame clones only, minus some. The sample has tens of thousands of clones, around 78% seen once. The source material was CD45RA- memory CD4+ T cells from PBMCs. These receptors came from a human donor with narcolepsy. Both conserved end residues are part of each CDR3. Some rows mark clone size as missing; the rest say once, few, many or name a class of expanded clone.

TRBJ2-5 . TRBV19 CASSTRTGQETQYF
TRBJ2-7 few TRBV5-1 CASTLSGGAYEQYF
TRBJ1-2 . TRBV6-4 CASSERGGAGYGYTF
TRBJ1-1 . TRBV6-5 CASSPRTGEDTEAFF
TRBJ2-5 once TRBV11-1 CASSLSPSGGETQYF
TRBJ1-1 . TRBV2 CASSVLQEAFF
TRBJ1-1 . TRBV10-1 CASRVGQALNTEAFF
TRBJ1-5 . TRBV6-1 CASSPLDGSRQPQHF
TRBJ1-1 once TRBV7-2 CASSLGPRNNRAFF
TRBJ1-3 . TRBV5-1 CASSPDNAGNTIYF
TRBJ2-7 once TRBV14 CASSQHRDRGYEQYF
TRBJ1-2 few TRBV29-1 CSVPRDSQYGYTF
TRBJ2-5 . TRBV7-6 CASSLAVAGGETQYF
TRBJ1-1 . TRBV5-1 CASSLALGGEAFF
TRBJ1-5 . TRBV19 CASSPLAGSSNQPQHF
TRBJ2-5 . TRBV5-6 CASVQVGGQETQYF
TRBJ2-7 once TRBV18 CASSPLSGTSGGPREQYF
TRBJ2-2 few TRBV6-1 CASGREGYTGELFF
TRBJ1-6 . TRBV5-5 CASSIGRDTLNSPLHF
TRBJ1-4 . TRBV19 CASSIATTNEKLFF
TRBJ2-7 . TRBV11-2 CASSSRQGHPSYEQYF
TRBJ1-3 once TRBV7-2 CASSFKGRFGNTIYF
TRBJ2-2 . TRBV29-1 CSVEDSWGQGNTGELFF
TRBJ1-4 . TRBV7-9 CASSVDRGINEKLFF
TRBJ2-1 . TRBV5-1 CASSTLDRGNEQFF
TRBJ1-2 . TRBV6-5 CAASKDPNYGYTF
TRBJ1-1 few TRBV5-1 CASSLVTGVNTEAFF
TRBJ1-2 . TRBV10-3 CAIRRVGQDYGYTF
TRBJ1-4 . TRBV30 CASSGGPNEKLFF
TRBJ1-1 . TRBV7-3 CASSLQGGMNTEAFF
TRBJ1-2 . TRBV12-5 CASGLATSQVYGYTF
TRBJ2-5 . TRBV7-9 CASTSPLSGGTETQYF
TRBJ2-7 . TRBV11-2 CASSLGQGSDEQYF
TRBJ1-5 few TRBV5-1 CASSLGGTDQPQHF
TRBJ2-5 . TRBV4-1 CASSQDSRFQETQYF
TRBJ1-2 . TRBV2 CASKSDGAGHGYTF
TRBJ2-3 . TRBV4-1 CASSQEGGKGTDTQYF
TRBJ2-3 few TRBV4-1 CASSQDGAGGPGDTQYF
TRBJ2-4 . TRBV11-2 CASSSGPRSKAKNIQYF
TRBJ1-2 . TRBV19 CASSGTGNYGYTF
TRBJ1-1 once TRBV5-1 CASSLVGSVNTEAFF
TRBJ2-3 . TRBV9 CASSVGNSGSTDTQYF
TRBJ1-1 few TRBV10-1 CASSEGNSLNTEAFF
TRBJ2-3 . TRBV11-2 CASSLNTQAGQEYF
TRBJ2-1 . TRBV7-3 CASSPLRNNEQFF
TRBJ1-3 . TRBV6-5 CASRNRVSGNTIYF
TRBJ1-1 . TRBV6-5 CASRPGRAPNTEAFF
TRBJ1-6 . TRBV2 CASSGLQGASSPLHF
TRBJ1-2 . TRBV6-1 CASSEGLVDGYTF
TRBJ1-2 . TRBV7-2 CASSDPAGFYGYTF
TRBJ2-4 . TRBV5-1 CASSLGTGLAGGRAKNIQYF
TRBJ2-1 . TRBV6-5 CASSFRGANEQFF
TRBJ2-3 . TRBV5-1 CASSLSGYNTDTQYF
TRBJ2-7 . TRBV28 CASSFAYPAYEQYF
TRBJ2-3 . TRBV20-1 CSAAGTDTQYF
TRBJ1-4 . TRBV7-8 CASSLEGRREKLFF
TRBJ1-1 . TRBV5-1 CASNSQGMGTEAFF
TRBJ1-1 . TRBV29-1 CSVIQGRLEAFF